This is a list of T cell receptor beta chains from one sample in a study of blood T cell repertoires in COVID-19. The protocol was immunoSEQ multiplex PCR, while the TCRdb copy is restricted to in-frame clones and leaves out a portion. The table records around 230,000 clones, around 86% of them present only once. Sequenced input: peripheral blood. These receptors originate from a woman in her sixties or seventies with active or convalescent COVID-19. CDR3s include the opening cysteine and the closing phenylalanine or tryptophan. The order of the fields is D gene, V gene, J gene, clone size, CDR3 DNA, CDR3 protein. D genes are given only for firm matches. Only some rows state a clone size, as once, few, many or a class for expanded clones.

>-|TRBV7-6|TRBJ2-1|-
TGTGCCAGCAGACCCTCCCGAGGCGGGCTTGAGCAGTTCTTC
CASRPSRGGLEQFF
>-|TRBV29-1|TRBJ2-5|-
TGCAGCGTTGCTAGCGCAGAGACCCAGTACTTC
CSVASAETQYF
>-|TRBV18|TRBJ2-3|-
TGTGCCAGCTCACCACCGGGTCAGGCTAGCACAGATACGCAGTATTTT
CASSPPGQASTDTQYF
>TRBD1|TRBV19|TRBJ1-4|-
TGTGCCAGTAGTATGGACAGGGAAAAACTGTTTTTT
CASSMDREKLFF
>-|TRBV25-1|TRBJ2-6|few
TGTGCCAGCAGTGAACGGGCAGGGCGTCCCTCTGGGGCCAACGTCCTGACTTTC
CASSERAGRPSGANVLTF
>TRBD2|TRBV7-2|TRBJ2-5|-
TGTGCCAGCAGCCAAGGGGGGCTAGCGGGGTCCCCACAAGAGACCCAGTACTTC
CASSQGGLAGSPQETQYF
>-|TRBV9|TRBJ2-5|-
TGTGCCAGCAGCCCCTCCCCAAGGGGGTGGGAGACCCAGTACTTC
CASSPSPRGWETQYF
>TRBD1|TRBV18|TRBJ1-2|-
TGTGCCAGCTCACCACCCCAAGGGGGCGCGTCTGGCTACACCTTC
CASSPPQGGASGYTF
>-|TRBV9|TRBJ2-7|-
TGTGCCAGCAGCGTAGAGGGGGAGTCCTACGAGCAGTACTTC
CASSVEGESYEQYF
>TRBD1|TRBV27|TRBJ1-1|once
TGTGCCAGCAGTTTAGGGACAGGGGGCCTTGGTACTGAAGCTTTCTTT
CASSLGTGGLGTEAFF
>-|TRBV6-5|TRBJ1-1|-
TGTGCCAGCAGTCCAGGGATGTTCAAGGGCCAAGCTTTCTTT
CASSPGMFKGQAFF
>-|TRBV7-3|TRBJ1-1|-
TGTGCCAGCAGCTTAACTAGTCTGGGAGGGCGAAGTACTGAAGCTTTCTTT
CASSLTSLGGRSTEAFF
>-|TRBV2|TRBJ1-1|-
TGTGCCAGCAGTGTAGAGGTTGAAGCTTTCTTT
CASSVEVEAFF
>-|TRBV6-6|TRBJ1-4|-
TGTGCCAGCAACAGAAATGAAAAACTGTTTTTT
CASNRNEKLFF
>TRBD1|TRBV30|TRBJ2-3|once
TGTGCCTGGGGACAGGGTTCCCATACGCAGTATTTT
CAWGQGSHTQYF
>TRBD1|TRBV7-9|TRBJ2-1|-
TGTGCCAGCAGACGCGACAGGGGTAGCACGGGGAATGAGCAGTTCTTC
CASRRDRGSTGNEQFF
>TRBD2|TRBV7-9|TRBJ2-2|-
TGTGCCAGCGGACTAGTTGCGACCGGGGAGCTGTTTTTT
CASGLVATGELFF
>TRBD1|TRBV19|TRBJ1-3|-
TGTGCCAGTAGTTCTCGACAGGGGAGAAACACCATATATTTT
CASSSRQGRNTIYF
>TRBD1|TRBV2|TRBJ1-1|once
TGTGCCAGCAGTGAGACCGGGACAGGGAAAACTGAAGCTTTCTTT
CASSETGTGKTEAFF
>-|TRBV6-2/TRBV6-3|TRBJ1-1|-
TGTGCCAGCAGGTACAATACAGGTGGTGAAGCTTTCTTT
CASRYNTGGEAFF
>-|TRBV9|TRBJ1-2|-
TGTGCCAGCAGCGTAGCGCGAGGAGGCTACACCTTC
CASSVARGGYTF
>-|TRBV6-4|TRBJ1-2|few
TGTGCCAGCAGGGAACAGGGTGATGGCTACACCTTC
CASREQGDGYTF
>-|TRBV3-1/TRBV3-2|TRBJ1-1|few
TGTGCCAGCAGCCAAAGGGAGATGAACACTGAAGCTTTCTTT
CASSQREMNTEAFF
>-|TRBV6-5|TRBJ2-1|-
TGTGCCAGCAGTTACTCACCAGGGAACTACAATGAGCAGTTCTTC
CASSYSPGNYNEQFF
>-|TRBV30|TRBJ2-5|-
TGTGCCTGGAGTGTAGGAGAGAGGGAGACCCAGTACTTC
CAWSVGERETQYF
>TRBD1|TRBV6-5|TRBJ1-5|-
TGTGCCAGCAGCTTAGGGACAGTTGACAATCAGCCCCAGCATTTT
CASSLGTVDNQPQHF
>TRBD1|TRBV7-3|TRBJ1-2|-
TGTGCCAGCAGCGCGGGGACAGGGGGTGGCTACACCTTC
CASSAGTGGGYTF
>TRBD2|TRBV29-1|TRBJ2-7|-
TGCAGCGTATCCAGCGGGGGGCTTTCCTACGAGCAGTACTTC
CSVSSGGLSYEQYF
>TRBD2|TRBV7-9|TRBJ2-1|-
TGTGCCAGCAGCTTAAAATGGACTGCCGGGGGGGCTGATTACAATGAGCAGTTCTTC
CASSLKWTAGGADYNEQFF
>-|TRBV18|TRBJ1-1|-
TGTGCCAGCTCACCAGCGGTGAACACTGAAGCTTTCTTT
CASSPAVNTEAFF
>TRBD1|TRBV7-8|TRBJ1-4|-
TGTGCCAGCGCGCCGGATCGACAGGGAGTCCTTTGGGACGGAAAACTGTTTTTT
CASAPDRQGVLWDGKLFF
>TRBD2|TRBV6-2/TRBV6-3|TRBJ2-7|once
TGTGCCAGCAGTTATAAGTCTAGCGGGGCTAGATCCTACGAGCAGTACTTC
CASSYKSSGARSYEQYF